This TCR beta chain stems from a study of identical twins. General study points: Compared with models, monozygotic twins showed more out-of-frame TCR alpha sharing. Findings came from cross-sectional statistics, without long-term follow-up of donors.

A universal primer site was added by template switching, and unique molecular identifiers were carried by the cDNA. Via MiXCR, TCRdb re-called the 5' RACE reads, giving one row per CDR3 protein. The data hold about 550,000 distinct CDR3 sequences, with 20% to 25% observed a single time. This CDR3 has 13 amino acids. J gave up 6 bases and V 4 bases, and 4 bases lay outside the gene matches. Germline values: CDR1 SQVTM, CDR2 ANQGSEA. Regarding this clonotype: Its target is not known.

The same specimen was also included in a second study, on yellow fever vaccine responses in identical twins.

The chain links TRBV29-1 to TRBJ1-5; 9 nucleotides match TRBD1. The sample was CD4+ T cells sorted from blood. The TCR originated in a young woman in good health. Written as DNA, the CDR3 is TGCAGCGTTGGGACAGGGGTGTTTCAGCCCCAGCATTTT. Protein sequence: CSVGTGVFQPQHF.